This TCR beta chain was profiled in a study of T cell responses to AZD1222 COVID-19 vaccine. Method: immunoSEQ multiplex PCR; TCRdb's copy keeps in-frame clones and lacks some. The data contain 90,000 to 120,000 clones, under 95% of them singletons. The CDR3 is 14 amino acids. V shed 8 bases, J shed 4 bases, and the junction held 8 bases outside the gene matches. Germline V gives CDR1 SNHLY, CDR2 FYNNEI. As regards this clone: Its antigen is undetermined.

General study points: Once two AZD1222 doses were given, Spike-specific TCR breadth and depth went up. Only five to seven individuals given AZD1222 were seropositive at baseline.

This sequence was found in an adult who received the AZD1222 COVID-19 vaccine. The sample was peripheral blood, taken 28 days after the second AZD1222 dose. The rearrangement uses TRBV2 and TRBJ2-5, with 9 bases fitting TRBD2. The CDR3 region has the DNA TGTGCCAGCTCGGCCAGCGGGAGGCCAGAGACCCAGTACTTC. It codes for CASSASGRPETQYF. Complete variable domain (other parts from reference TRBV2 and TRBJ2-5): EPEVTQTPSHQVTQMGQEVILRCVPISNHLYFYWYRQILGQKVEFLVSFYNNEISEKSEIFDDQFSVERPDGSNFTLKIRSTKLEDSAMYFCASSASGRPETQYFGPGTRLLVL.